This T cell receptor (beta chain) was retrieved from a study of PD-1 blockade in classical Hodgkin lymphoma. The CDR3 is 15 amino acids. Germline CDR1 is MDHEN and CDR2 is SYDVKM. Germline trimming cut 2 bases from V and 4 bases from J; bases unmatched to any gene: 3. Clones were read by immunoSEQ multiplex PCR, and TCRdb kept only the in-frame ones, dropping some. The table lists tens of thousands of clones, about 92% of them singletons, with about 8.8% in the top ten. In every patient, relapse followed autologous stem cell transplantation, while exposure to brentuximab vedotin differed. The V and J genes are TRBV28 and TRBJ1-5, with 9 bases fitting TRBD1. The sequencing here drew on peripheral blood mononuclear cells (PBMCs), taken at baseline. The sequence was collected from a human donor with classical Hodgkin lymphoma. The CDR3 sequence is CASSLGDRANQPQHF. The DNA for the CDR3 is TGTGCCAGCAGTTTAGGGGACAGGGCGAATCAGCCCCAGCATTTT.